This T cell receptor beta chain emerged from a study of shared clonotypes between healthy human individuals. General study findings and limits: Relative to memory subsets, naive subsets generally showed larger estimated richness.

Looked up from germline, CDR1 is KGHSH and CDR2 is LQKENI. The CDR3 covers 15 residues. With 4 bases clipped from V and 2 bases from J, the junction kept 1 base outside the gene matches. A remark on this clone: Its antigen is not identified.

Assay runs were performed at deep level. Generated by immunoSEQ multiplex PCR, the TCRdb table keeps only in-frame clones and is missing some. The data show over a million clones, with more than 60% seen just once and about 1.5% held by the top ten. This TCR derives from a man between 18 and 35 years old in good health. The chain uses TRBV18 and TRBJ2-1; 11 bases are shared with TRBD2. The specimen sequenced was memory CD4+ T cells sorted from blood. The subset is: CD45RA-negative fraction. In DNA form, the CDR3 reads TGTGCCAGCTCACTAGCGGGGGGGCCCTACAATGAGCAGTTCTTC. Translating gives CASSLAGGPYNEQFF.